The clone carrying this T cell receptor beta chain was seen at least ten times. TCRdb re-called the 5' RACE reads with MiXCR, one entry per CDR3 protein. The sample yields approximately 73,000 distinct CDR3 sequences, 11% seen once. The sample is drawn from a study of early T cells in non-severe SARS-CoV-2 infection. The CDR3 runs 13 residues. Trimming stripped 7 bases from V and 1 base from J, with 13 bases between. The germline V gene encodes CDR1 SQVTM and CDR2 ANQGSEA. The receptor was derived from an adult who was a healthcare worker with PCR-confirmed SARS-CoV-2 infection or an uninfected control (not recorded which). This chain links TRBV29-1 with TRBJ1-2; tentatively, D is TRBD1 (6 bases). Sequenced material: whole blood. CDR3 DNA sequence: TGCAGCGGAGGGGGAGCGAATAACTATGGCTACACCTTC. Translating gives CSGGGANNYGYTF.